The entry that follows covers one T cell receptor (beta chain) sequence. Assay used: immunoSEQ multiplex PCR; TCRdb lists only in-frame clones, some missing. The profile covers 110,000 to 150,000 clones, with just under 85% appearing a single time and roughly 6.4% taken by the ten largest. Among Cohort 3 donors, those recovered had two negative PCRs, clearance, or symptom resolution. The data were obtained in a study of blood T cell repertoires in COVID-19. The overall study: Sources were T cells, B-cell-depleted T cells, or PBMCs; the material itself was cDNA or gDNA.

CDR1 is SGHRS, CDR2 YFSETQ, per germline. V was pared by 4 bases and J by 8 bases, with 19 bases between. The CDR3 loop spans 15 amino acids. The sample taken for sequencing was PBMCs or T cells enriched from blood (not recorded which). This sequence joins TRBV5-1 and TRBJ2-1; D is possibly TRBD2 (7 bases). The TCR sequence derives from a woman in her 40s who had recovered from COVID-19. CDR3 sequence (DNA): TGCGCCAGCAGCCCAGGGAGGGGGGCGGGCGATGAGCAGTTCTTC. It is translated as CASSPGRGAGDEQFF.